This TCR beta chain stems from a study of blood T cell repertoires in COVID-19. Study at large: Samples representing acute and convalescent COVID-19 were sourced from the United States, Italy and Spain. T cells, B-cell-depleted T cells, or PBMCs provided the cDNA or gDNA that served as material.

Authors' data handling: Cell counts per sample came from amplifying reference gene primers. Some clones are missing from TCRdb's copy, which holds only in-frame ones; the method was immunoSEQ multiplex PCR. V, J and clone size are those of that table, while D and trimming were read from the DNA. The data show about 200,000 clones, 80% seen once. V was clipped by 1 base and J by 0 bases, with 14 bases between them. Per the germline V gene, CDR1 is SGHRS and CDR2 is YFSETQ. The CDR3 is 17 residues long. What was sequenced was peripheral blood. The chain recombines TRBV5-1 with TRBJ2-1, with D possibly matching TRBD1 (5 bases). The sequence was obtained from a woman aged 70-85 years with acute or convalescent COVID-19. CDR3 region: CASSLFGQLSSYNEQFF. CDR3 nucleotides: TGCGCCAGCAGCTTGTTCGGACAACTTTCCTCCTACAATGAGCAGTTCTTC.